The next 27 T cell receptor beta chains were all read from a single sample in a study of T cells in Graves' hyperthyroidism and ophthalmopathy. RNA transcripts served as the template for amplifying TCR beta CDR3 regions. HTBI primers drove first-round RT-PCR of the TCR CDR3. MiXCR was run by TCRdb on the multiplex PCR reads, yielding one entry per CDR3 protein. The table lists 20,000 to 30,000 distinct CDR3 sequences, approximately 49% of them singletons. Specimen: blood. These receptors all stem from a woman in her thirties or forties with Graves' hyperthyroidism that later progressed to Graves' ophthalmopathy.

The chain carries TRBV5-6 and TRBJ2-5, with D perhaps given as TRBD1 or TRBD2 (7 bases each). Germline V CDR1 and CDR2: SGHDT, YYEEEE. The CDR3 is 15 residues long. V was trimmed by 2 bases and J by 9 bases, leaving 20 bases between them. The CDR3 sequence is CASSFYDREGQPQYF. The CDR3 DNA follows: TGTGCCAGCAGCTTTTACGACAGGGAGGGTCAGCCCCAGTACTTC. The whole variable domain, remainder taken from reference TRBV5-6 and TRBJ2-5, is DAGVTQSPTHLIKTRGQQVTLRCSPKSGHDTVSWYQQALGQGPQFIFQYYEEEERQRGNFPDRFSGHQFPNYSSELNVNALLLGDSALYLCASSFYDREGQPQYFGPGTRLLVL.

By sample share, this clonotype is medium-sized. The V gene is TRBV29-1, the J gene TRBJ2-5; 16 bases align to TRBD2. The CDR3 spans 18 residues. CDR1 SQVTM and CDR2 ANQGSEA come from the germline V gene. V dropped 0 bases and J dropped 5; count of bases not matched to a gene: 9. Written as DNA, the CDR3 is TGCAGCGTTGAAGATCCCGGGACTAGCGGGAGGGCCCGGGAGACCCAGTACTTC. Amino acids: CSVEDPGTSGRARETQYF.

V is TRBV5-8 and J is TRBJ1-6; 8 bases line up with TRBD1. The CDR3 length is 18 residues. The germline V gene encodes CDR1 SGHTS and CDR2 YDEGEE. The V and J ends lost 2 bases and 8 bases, in that order; junction bases with no gene match: 15. CDR3 bases: TGTGCCAGCAGCTTACAGGGGGTTCTACCCCCTCAGTATTCACCCCTCCACTTT. Amino acid sequence: CASSLQGVLPPQYSPLHF.

Judged by abundance, this clonotype is medium-sized. The chain couples TRBV5-1 to TRBJ2-1, with TRBD1 matching 7 bases. From germline, CDR1 is SGHRS and CDR2 YFSETQ. The CDR3 is 13 residues long. With 3 bases clipped from V and 6 bases from J, the junction kept 3 bases outside the gene matches. The CDR3 nucleotides read TGCGCCAGCAGCTGGACAGGATTCAATGAGCAGTTCTTC. Residues: CASSWTGFNEQFF.

This chain connects TRBV2 to TRBJ2-7; 7 bases are a match to TRBD1. V gave up 7 bases and J gave up 4 bases; unmatched junction bases: 7. Looked up from germline, CDR1 is SNHLY and CDR2 is FYNNEI. CDR3 size: 13 residues. CDR3 bases: TGTGCCAGCATTCGAGACAGGGAGTACGAGCAGTACTTC. Its protein is CASIRDREYEQYF.

To note about this clonotype: This may be a read error: a much more frequent sequence differs by one nucleotide. The rearrangement links TRBV28 to TRBJ2-2, with 10 bases lining up with TRBD1. Germline CDR1 reads MDHEN; CDR2 reads SYDVKM. CDR3 size: 15 residues. The DNA of the CDR3 is TGTGCCACCGGGACAGGGGTAAGGGGCACCGGGGAGCTGCTTTTT. Protein sequence: CATGTGVRGTGELLF.

The gene calls are TRBV4-1 and TRBJ1-5; D not resolved. The germline V gene has CDR1 MGHRA and CDR2 YSYEKL. The CDR3 covers 15 residues. V was shortened by 4 bases and J by 0 bases, with 10 bases between the two germline ends. The CDR3 nucleotides are TGCGCCAGCAGCCGAAAAGTAGATAGCAATCAGCCCCAGCATTTT. Its protein product is CASSRKVDSNQPQHF.

J is TRBJ2-1 and V is TRBV20-1, with 13 bases identical to TRBD2. The ends lost 6 bases at V and 0 bases at J; junction bases unmatched: 8. Germline V CDR1 and CDR2: DFQATT, SNEGSKA (reference sequence). This CDR3 spans 17 amino acids. The CDR3 DNA reads as TGCAGTGCGGCCGGGACTAGCGGGGCCAACTCCTACAATGAGCAGTTCTTC. Translated: CSAAGTSGANSYNEQFF.

For the CDR3, the DNA is TGCGCCAGCAGCCGTCAGGGGGATCAGCCCCAGCATTTT. It translates to CASSRQGDQPQHF. The chain uses TRBV5-1 and TRBJ1-5; 7 bases are a match to TRBD1. Trimming took 4 bases from V and 5 from J; bases not matched to a gene: 3. This CDR3 contains 13 residues. Germline CDR1 is SGHRS and CDR2 is YFSETQ.

The rearrangement links TRBV15 to TRBJ2-7, with D possibly being TRBD1 (6 bases). Trimming shortened V by 3 bases and J by 0 bases, and 9 bases separated the two germline ends. The CDR3 consists of 14 residues. Germline assignment: CDR1 LNHNV and CDR2 YYDKDF (reference sequence). The DNA for the CDR3 is TGTGCCACCAGCAGCGACAGGCCCTCCTACGAGCAGTACTTC. Protein: CATSSDRPSYEQYF.

Notes on this clonotype: A junction end diverges from the germline sequence, so it may reflect a read error. This rearrangement joins TRBV5-6 to TRBJ1-2, with D hard to call. CDR1 SGHDT and CDR2 YYEEEE come from the germline V gene. The CDR3 has 14 amino acids. This CDR3 reads CASSLADGLGGYTF. DNA for the CDR3: TGTGCCAGTAGCTTGGCTGACGGGTTGGGGGGCTACACCTTC.

This clonotype is medium-sized (0.01 to 0.1%) within its sample. The gene calls are TRBV7-9 and TRBJ2-7; D ambiguous. This CDR3 has 11 amino acids. V lost 0 bases, J lost 6 bases, and 3 bases lay in between. The germline V gene encodes CDR1 SEHNR and CDR2 FQNEAQ (reference sequence). DNA of the CDR3: TGTGCCAGCAGCTTAGCTGGCGAGCAGTACTTC. As protein: CASSLAGEQYF.

J is TRBJ2-5 and V is TRBV9; 7 bases are shared with TRBD1. After removal of 4 bases from V and 2 bases from J, the junction contained 2 bases not matched to a gene. Germline V CDR1 and CDR2: SGDLS, YYNGEE. The CDR3 sequence is 13 residues long. CDR3 amino acids: CASSPGQQETQYF. For the CDR3, the DNA is TGTGCCAGCAGCCCGGGACAGCAAGAGACCCAGTACTTC.

This clonotype was seen at least ten times. This sequence joins TRBV12-3 or TRBV12-4 and TRBJ2-2, with 10 bases that match TRBD2. The CDR3 has 16 residues. Trimming removed 6 bases from V and 7 bases from J; junction bases left unmatched: 11. This CDR3 reads CASSRQAGGPGGELFF. The DNA of the CDR3 is TGTGCCAGCAGCCGTCAAGCGGGAGGGCCGGGCGGGGAGCTGTTTTTT.

The CDR3 region is CSAQWLSNQPQHF. CDR3 nucleotide sequence: TGCAGTGCTCAATGGTTATCCAATCAGCCCCAGCATTTT. This sequence joins TRBV20-1 and TRBJ1-5; D ambiguous. The CDR3 has 13 residues. CDR1 and CDR2 (germline): DFQATT, SNEGSKA (reference sequence). Trimming left V 5 bases short and J 3 bases short, with 11 bases between.

The rearrangement links TRBV29-1 to TRBJ2-7; 9 nucleotides match TRBD2. The V and J ends lost 6 bases and 9 bases, in that order; junction bases with no gene match: 3. The CDR3 loop spans 10 amino acids. Germline CDR1 is SQVTM and CDR2 is ANQGSEA. CDR3 in amino acids: CSVRTSVQYF. DNA for the CDR3: TGCAGCGTCAGGACTAGCGTGCAGTACTTC.

This clonotype was recorded at least ten times. The rearrangement links TRBV6-1 to TRBJ1-3; D is unresolved. Looked up from germline, CDR1 is MNHNS and CDR2 is SASEGT. Trimming shortened V by 8 bases and J by 0 bases, and 5 bases separated the two germline ends. CDR3 size: 12 residues. The CDR3 protein is CASHSSGNTIYF. The CDR3 nucleotides read TGTGCCAGCCATTCCTCTGGAAACACCATATATTTT.

The chain carries TRBV14 and TRBJ2-3; no reliable D call. V was shortened by 4 bases and J by 4 bases, with 15 bases between the two germline ends. This CDR3 region has 15 residues. Per germline, CDR1 SGHDN and CDR2 FVKESK. CDR3 in amino acids: CASSLRYLRADTQYF. The CDR3 nucleotides read TGTGCCAGCAGCCTCAGATATCTTCGCGCAGATACGCAGTATTTT. The variable domain in full, completed from reference TRBV14 and TRBJ2-3, reads EAGVTQFPSHSVIEKGQTVTLRCDPISGHDNLYWYRRVMGKEIKFLLHFVKESKQDESGMPNNRFLAERTGGTYSTLKVQPAELEDSGVYFCASSLRYLRADTQYFGPGTRLTVL.

The chain uses TRBV6-4 and TRBJ2-3; tentatively, D is TRBD2 (5 bases). Between the trimmed V and J ends, which lost 3 bases and 5 bases, there was a span of 15 bases. This CDR3 contains 15 residues. Germline values: CDR1 MRHNA, CDR2 SNTAGT. CDR3 residues: CASSEGAVIRDTQYF. CDR3 sequence (DNA): TGTGCCAGCAGTGAAGGAGCGGTGATCCGAGATACGCAGTATTTT.

This chain links TRBV6-5 with TRBJ2-6; possible D gene TRBD2, 5 bases. The V and J ends lost 2 bases and 4 bases respectively, with 12 bases between them. CDR1 MNHEY and CDR2 SVGAGI come from the germline V gene. The length of the CDR3 is 16 residues. CDR3 amino acids: CASSYGIGKGANVLTF. CDR3 nucleotides: TGTGCCAGCAGTTACGGGATCGGGAAGGGGGCCAACGTCCTGACTTTC.

This clonotype was detected many times. The rearrangement uses TRBV27 and TRBJ2-5; D is perhaps TRBD2 (6 bases). The length of the CDR3 is 15 residues. Germline CDR1 MNHEY, CDR2 SMNVEV (reference sequence). V gave up 3 bases and J gave up 5 bases, with 16 bases separating them. The CDR3 DNA reads TGTGCCAGCAGTTTGATGGGCAGGGCGGGGGAGACCCAGTACTTC. It specifies CASSLMGRAGETQYF.

The rearrangement uses TRBV2 and TRBJ2-7; D might be TRBD2 (5 bases). This CDR3 has 16 residues. V lost 0 bases to trimming and J lost 5 bases, with 17 bases between them. Germline V lookup: CDR1 SNHLY, CDR2 FYNNEI. The CDR3 sequence: CASSEAGAESFHEQYF. In DNA, the CDR3 is TGTGCCAGCAGTGAAGCGGGAGCAGAATCATTCCACGAGCAGTACTTC.

The gene calls are TRBV2 and TRBJ1-2; 9 bases map to TRBD1. The trim removed 11 bases at V and 2 bases at J, leaving 9 bases unmatched. The CDR3 contains 14 residues. The germline CDR1 and CDR2 sequences are SNHLY and FYNNEI. The CDR3, as DNA: TGTGCCCTTCAGAGACAGGGGGGGAACTATGGCTACACCTTC. Translated, it gives CALQRQGGNYGYTF.

In its sample, this clonotype was seen many times. This rearrangement joins TRBV28 to TRBJ2-1; 11 nucleotides agree with TRBD2. CDR3 length equals 15 residues. The V segment lost 7 bases and the J segment 6 bases; nucleotides outside the gene matches: 8. Germline V gene sequence: CDR1 MDHEN, CDR2 SYDVKM. CDR3 DNA: TGTGCCAGCAAAAGACTAGCGGGAAAGATCAATGAGCAGTTCTTC. Amino acids: CASKRLAGKINEQFF.

This sequence joins TRBV12-1 and TRBJ2-5; whether TRBD1, the table's D call, matches the DNA was not checked. TRBV12-1 is termed a pseudogene. This CDR3 has 14 residues. DNA for the CDR3: TGTGCCAGCAGTTTAGTCGGGGGGCGGGAGACCCAGTACTTC. Its protein is CASSLVGGRETQYF.

About this clonotype itself: One junction end disagrees with the germline gene, perhaps due to a read error. The chain links TRBV6-5 to TRBJ1-2; 7 bases match TRBD1. Germline CDR1 MNHEY, CDR2 SVGAGI. This CDR3 is 13 amino acids long. The CDR3 reads CASRTQGNYGYAF. The CDR3 coding sequence is TGTGCCAGCAGGACACAGGGGAACTATGGCTACGCCTTC.

This clonotype appeared a single time. The chain combines TRBV7-9 with TRBJ2-1; D is perhaps TRBD1 or TRBD2 (7 bases each). Germline CDR1 reads SEHNR; CDR2 reads FQNEAQ (reference sequence). The CDR3 extends over 17 amino acids. CDR3 nucleotide sequence: TGTGCACTCAGGGGGGGGGGGCCCCTTAGCTCCTACAATGAGCAGTTCTTC. Residues: CALRGGGPLSSYNEQFF. Drawing the rest from reference TRBV7-9 and TRBJ2-1, the complete variable domain is DTGVSQNPRHKITKRGQNVTFRCDPISEHNRLYWYRQTLGQGPEFLTYFQNEAQLEKSRLLSDRFSAERPKGSFSTLEIQRTEQGDSAMYLCALRGGGPLSSYNEQFFGPGTRLTVL.